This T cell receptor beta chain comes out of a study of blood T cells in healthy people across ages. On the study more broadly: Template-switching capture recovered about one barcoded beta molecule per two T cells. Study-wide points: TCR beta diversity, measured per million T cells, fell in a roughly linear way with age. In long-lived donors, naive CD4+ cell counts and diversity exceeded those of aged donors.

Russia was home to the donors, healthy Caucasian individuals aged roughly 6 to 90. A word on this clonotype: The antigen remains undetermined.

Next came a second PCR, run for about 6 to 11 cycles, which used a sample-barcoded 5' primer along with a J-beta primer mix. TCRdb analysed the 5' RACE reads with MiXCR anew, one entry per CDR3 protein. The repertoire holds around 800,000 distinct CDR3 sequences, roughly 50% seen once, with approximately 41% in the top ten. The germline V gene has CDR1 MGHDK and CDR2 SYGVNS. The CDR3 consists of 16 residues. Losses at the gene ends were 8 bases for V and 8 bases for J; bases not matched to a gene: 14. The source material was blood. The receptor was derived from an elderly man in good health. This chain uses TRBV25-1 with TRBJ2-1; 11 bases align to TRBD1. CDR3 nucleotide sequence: TGTGCCAGCGGGGGGGGTTGGGACAGGGGGATGTATGAGCAGTTCTTC. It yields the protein CASGGGWDRGMYEQFF.